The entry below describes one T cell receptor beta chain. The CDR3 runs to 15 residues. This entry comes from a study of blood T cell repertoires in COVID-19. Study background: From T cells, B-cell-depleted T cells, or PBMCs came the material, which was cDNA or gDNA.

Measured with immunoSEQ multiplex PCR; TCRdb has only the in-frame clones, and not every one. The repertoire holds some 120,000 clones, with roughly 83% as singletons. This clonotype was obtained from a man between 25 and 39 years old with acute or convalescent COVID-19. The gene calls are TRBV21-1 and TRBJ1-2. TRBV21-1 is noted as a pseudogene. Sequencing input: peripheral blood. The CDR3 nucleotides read TGTGCCAGCAGCAAATGGGGAGGGTGGAACTATGGCTACACCTTC. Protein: CASSKWGGWNYGYTF.